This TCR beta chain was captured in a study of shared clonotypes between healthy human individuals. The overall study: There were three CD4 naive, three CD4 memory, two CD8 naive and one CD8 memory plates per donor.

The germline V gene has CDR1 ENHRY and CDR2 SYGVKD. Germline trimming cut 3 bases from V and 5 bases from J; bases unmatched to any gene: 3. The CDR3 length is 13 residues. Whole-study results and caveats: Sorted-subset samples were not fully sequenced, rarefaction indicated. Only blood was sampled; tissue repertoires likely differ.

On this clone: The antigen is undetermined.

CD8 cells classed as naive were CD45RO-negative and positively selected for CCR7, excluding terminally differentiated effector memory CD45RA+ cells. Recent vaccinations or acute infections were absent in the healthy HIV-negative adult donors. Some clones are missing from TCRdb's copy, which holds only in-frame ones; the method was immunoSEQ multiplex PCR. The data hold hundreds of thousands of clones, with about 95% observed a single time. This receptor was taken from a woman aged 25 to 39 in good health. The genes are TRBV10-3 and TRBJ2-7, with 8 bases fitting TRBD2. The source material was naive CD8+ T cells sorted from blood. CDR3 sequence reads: CAISDGREDEQYF. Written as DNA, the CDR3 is TGTGCCATCAGTGATGGGCGGGAGGACGAGCAGTACTTC.